The 12 T cell receptor beta chains given below trace back to one sample, sequenced in a study of response to subunit inactivated influenza vaccine. TCRdb recomputed calls from the RT-PCR reads with MiXCR, one row per CDR3 protein. Of over 650,000 distinct CDR3 sequences in the sample, roughly 20% are singletons; the top ten hold roughly 11%. The sequencing used PBMCs from blood, collected more than 4 days after vaccination. These receptors were collected from a man aged 45 to 65 who received an inactivated influenza vaccine.

The chain couples TRBV13 to TRBJ2-7; D is possibly TRBD1 or TRBD2 (5 bases each). V was shortened by 0 bases and J by 2 bases, with 23 bases between the two germline ends. The germline V gene encodes CDR1 PRHDT and CDR2 FYEKMQ (reference sequence). CDR3 length: 19 amino acids. Here the CDR3 reads CASSLGLRGRPNGPYEQYF. CDR3 nucleotides: TGTGCCAGCAGCTTAGGCCTAAGGGGACGCCCGAACGGGCCCTACGAGCAGTACTTC.

The chain uses TRBV10-3 and TRBJ2-1; 10 bases fit TRBD2. The CDR3 consists of 15 residues. Trimming at V came to 9 bases and at J to 0 bases, leaving 5 bases not matched to a gene. In germline, CDR1 is ENHRY, CDR2 SYGVKD. The CDR3 DNA follows: TGTGCCATTAAGACTAGCGGGTCCTCCTACAATGAGCAGTTCTTC. Translated, it gives CAIKTSGSSYNEQFF.

Only a few counts were recorded for this clonotype. The rearrangement joins TRBV4-3 to TRBJ2-7, with 7 bases lining up with TRBD1. The CDR3 runs 15 residues. Germline lookup yields CDR1 LGHNA and CDR2 YSLEER. Germline trimming cut 1 base from V and 2 bases from J; bases unmatched to any gene: 5. The CDR3 coding sequence is TGCGCCAGCAGCCAAGGGTATGGACAGGCCTACGAGCAGTACTTC. This gives the protein CASSQGYGQAYEQYF.

This clonotype has only a few counts. The V gene is TRBV3-1, the J gene TRBJ2-3; TRBD1 matches 8 bases. The CDR3 extends over 14 amino acids. Germline CDR1 is LGHDT and CDR2 is YNNKEL (reference sequence). Trimming cost V 5 bases and J 4 bases; bases outside gene matches: 5. The CDR3 here is CASSFRQGSDTQYF. The CDR3 DNA is TGTGCCAGCAGCTTCCGACAGGGGTCAGATACGCAGTATTTT.

The chain links TRBV6-2 or TRBV6-3 to TRBJ1-5, with no clear D. This CDR3 has 12 amino acids. Germline V gene data show CDR1 as MNHEY and CDR2 as SVGEGT. V gave up 0 bases and J gave up 7 bases, with 4 bases separating them. This chain's CDR3 is CASSYSRQPQHF. CDR3 coding DNA: TGTGCCAGCAGTTACTCGCGACAGCCCCAGCATTTT.

CDR3 sequence reads: CASSMSGSYTQYF. The CDR3 coding sequence is TGTGCCAGCAGTATGAGCGGGAGCTATACGCAGTATTTT. The V call is TRBV6-2 or TRBV6-3, the J call TRBJ2-3; 8 positions agree with TRBD2. J gave up 7 bases and V 5 bases, and 5 bases lay outside the gene matches. This CDR3 is built from 13 residues. Germline lookup yields CDR1 MNHEY and CDR2 SVGEGT.

This clonotype was picked up many times. The rearrangement joins TRBV12-3 or TRBV12-4 to TRBJ1-4; perhaps TRBD1 as D (5 bases). CDR3 length equals 12 residues. The V and J ends lost 6 bases and 7 bases respectively, with 9 bases between them. The CDR3 nucleotides read TGTGCCAGCAGCCCCCAGGGTGAAAAACTGTTTTTT. Protein product: CASSPQGEKLFF.

In its sample, this clonotype was seen a few times. The V gene is TRBV6-1, the J gene TRBJ2-2, with 8 bases fitting TRBD1. Germline assignment: CDR1 MNHNS and CDR2 SASEGT. Trimming removed 7 bases from V and 0 bases from J; junction bases left unmatched: 4. The CDR3 is 15 residues long. The CDR3 reads CASKSTGANTGELFF. The CDR3 bases are TGTGCCAGCAAATCGACAGGGGCGAACACCGGGGAGCTGTTTTTT.

This clonotype was counted between two and nine times. V and J are TRBV6-2 or TRBV6-3 and TRBJ2-1; possibly TRBD1 for D (6 bases). CDR3 length equals 12 residues. The V and J ends lost 3 bases and 8 bases respectively, with 8 bases between them. Germline V gene lookup returns CDR1 MNHEY and CDR2 SVGEGT. This CDR3 reads CASSYTGYEQFF. The CDR3 DNA reads TGTGCCAGCAGTTATACAGGGTATGAGCAGTTCTTC.

The J gene is TRBJ2-5, the V gene TRBV5-1; D remains unclear. Germline V gives CDR1 SGHRS, CDR2 YFSETQ. The CDR3 length is 12 residues. V was pared by 5 bases and J by 5 bases, with 10 bases between. DNA for the CDR3: TGCGCCAGCAGACGGTCCGAGGAGACCCAGTACTTC. This gives the protein CASRRSEETQYF.

This clonotype was seen only a few times. The chain uses TRBV5-4 and TRBJ2-2; TRBD1 agrees at 7 bases. CDR3 length: 16 residues. CDR1 SGHNT and CDR2 YYREEE come from the germline V gene (reference sequence). Trimming cost V 5 bases and J 2 bases; bases outside gene matches: 9. The CDR3 spells CASRITGAPNTGELFF. CDR3 DNA sequence: TGTGCCAGCAGAATTACAGGGGCACCTAACACCGGGGAGCTGTTTTTT.

The chain couples TRBV7-2 to TRBJ1-5, with D uncertain. TRBJ2-3 matches the DNA end more closely, so the J call is doubtful. CDR1 and CDR2 from the germline V gene are SGHTA and FQGNSA. The CDR3 runs 13 residues. CDR3 bases: TGTGCCAGCAGCCCGGACCGTAACCAGCCCCAGTATTTT. Protein: CASSPDRNQPQYF.